The entry below gives a single TCR beta chain sequence along with its context. Its antigen is unknown. CDR3 length: 14 amino acids. V dropped 5 bases and J dropped 5; count of bases not matched to a gene: 5. Germline CDR1 reads MDHEN; CDR2 reads SYDVKM. This sample is part of a study of cytomegalovirus exposure and HLA in healthy donors. Study outcomes and limitations: Common viral pathogens (according to a later analysis) appeared linked to several of the most significant clusters. The Asian-associated ancestry cluster reportedly had fewer N-insertions than the approximately 610-donor mean in a later analysis.

The PCR used 60 Vbeta and 13 Jbeta primers. Method: immunoSEQ multiplex PCR; TCRdb's copy keeps in-frame clones and lacks some. The sample yields about 140,000 clones, about 75% seen once. The source of this sequence is a young man in good health and CMV-seronegative. Input material: PBMCs. The chain is built from TRBV28 and TRBJ2-7, with 11 bases lining up with TRBD2. The CDR3 spells CASSVSGRANEQYF. DNA for the CDR3: TGTGCCAGCAGTGTTAGCGGGAGGGCCAACGAGCAGTACTTC. The whole variable domain, remainder taken from reference TRBV28 and TRBJ2-7, is DVKVTQSSRYLVKRTGEKVFLECVQDMDHENMFWYRQDPGLGLRLIYFSYDVKMKEKGDIPEGYSVSREKKERFSLILESASTNQTSMYLCASSVSGRANEQYFGPGTRLTVT.